This TCR beta chain stems from a study of response to subunit inactivated influenza vaccine. TCRdb redid the calling of the RT-PCR reads with MiXCR, one entry per CDR3 protein. The sample lists around 530,000 distinct CDR3 sequences, roughly 10% occurring once. Study conclusions and caveats: A suggestion made by the authors is that each seasonal influenza vaccination recruits few new T cells.

The CDR3 consists of 13 residues. CDR1 and CDR2 (germline): MNHNY, SVGAGI (reference sequence). Trimming took off 10 bases at V and 3 bases at J, with 14 bases between the two ends. With respect to this clonotype: Its antigen remains unknown.

The chain uses TRBV6-6 and TRBJ2-3; D possibly uses TRBD1 or TRBD2 (5 bases each). Specimen: PBMCs from blood, collected on the day of vaccination. This sequence originates from a man aged 50-60 years who received an inactivated influenza vaccine. CDR3 in amino acids: CATRRGETDTQYF. CDR3 sequence (DNA): TGTGCCACCCGTCGGGGCGAGACAGATACGCAGTATTTT.